This TCR beta chain was captured by sequencing in a study of T cells in Graves' hyperthyroidism and ophthalmopathy. About the research overall: Peripheral blood was acquired at first diagnosis, ahead of any therapy whatsoever.

In its sample, this clonotype was seen many times. Antigen specificity is unknown. The PBMCs had their origin in 7.5 to 10 ml of fresh peripheral blood. Amplification yielded TCR beta CDR3 regions, with RNA transcripts as the source. TCR CDR3 regions were first amplified by RT-PCR with HTBI primers. Via MiXCR, TCRdb re-called the multiplex PCR reads, giving one row per CDR3 protein. Among around 350,000 distinct CDR3 sequences listed, 19% were seen once. Study conclusions and caveats: Blood shared most expanded thyroid clonotypes above 0.001. The model made its ophthalmopathy prediction, and onset followed a median roughly 6.5 months later.

Sequenced input: blood. The receptor was isolated from a woman aged 18 to 35 with Graves' hyperthyroidism.

Written as DNA, the CDR3 is TGCAGCGCCCCGGGACTCGACACAGATACGCAGTATTTT. As protein: CSAPGLDTDTQYF. V gene TRBV29-1 combines with J gene TRBJ2-3; tentative D call: TRBD2 (6 bases). CDR3 length: 13 residues. Germline CDR1 SQVTM, CDR2 ANQGSEA. V was pared by 7 bases and J by 2 bases, with 13 bases between.